The entry below gives a single T cell receptor (beta chain) sequence along with its context. What it recognizes is unknown. TCR beta CDR3 regions were amplified from RNA. Researchers ran a first-round RT-PCR on the TCR CDR3 using the HTBI primer set. TCRdb re-derived calls from the multiplex PCR reads in MiXCR, one entry per CDR3 protein. The sample lists around 360,000 distinct CDR3 sequences, approximately 16% seen once, with approximately 19% in the top ten. A Clinical Activity Score of at least 3, a NOSPECS grade of at least 4 and a duration under 3 months were recorded in the ophthalmopathy patients. The study based diagnoses on clinical symptoms, serum thyroxine and TRAb, thyroid ultrasound and orbital computed tomography. The data derive from a study of T cells in Graves' hyperthyroidism and ophthalmopathy. Study background: Prior to any treatment, at the point of initial diagnosis, peripheral blood was collected.

The V gene lost 6 bases and the J gene lost 7 bases, with 19 bases spanning the gap. The germline CDR1 and CDR2 sequences are MNHEY and SVGEGT. The CDR3 covers 14 residues. Study observations and caveats: Blood also contained most expanded thyroid clonotypes above 0.001.

The receptor comes from a woman aged 60-70 years with Graves' ophthalmopathy. The sample consisted of blood. The gene calls are TRBV6-2 or TRBV6-3 and TRBJ2-7; TRBD2 is a possible D gene (6 bases). CDR3 sequence reads: CASSRGVTWGEQYF. The CDR3 DNA reads TGTGCCAGCAGCCGCGGGGTGACCTGGGGGGAGCAGTACTTC.